This T cell receptor beta chain was profiled in a study of shared clonotypes between healthy human individuals. Study-wide background: Every donor yielded three CD4 naive, three CD4 memory, two CD8 naive and one CD8 memory plate.

As to this clone: What it binds is not known.

The assay was carried out at the deep level. Data came from immunoSEQ multiplex PCR; TCRdb stores just in-frame clones and leaves some out. The top ten hold 0.39% of the sample, which has some 2.3 million clones, 80% to 95% seen once. Germline CDR1 and CDR2: SGHRS and YFSETQ. CDR3 length: 16 residues. V lost 4 bases and J lost 1, with 18 bases in between. Broader study findings: In this cohort, only blood was sampled, and tissue repertoires likely differ.

The gene calls are TRBV5-1 and TRBJ2-7, with a possible D match to TRBD2 (6 bases). This TCR came from a man aged 18 to 35 in good health. Some clones in this sample may be carry-over from other donors' samples. Sequenced input: naive CD4+ T cells from PBMCs. Noted subset: CD45RA+ positively selected. CDR3 loop: CASSPSPGRESYEQYF. CDR3 sequence (DNA): TGCGCCAGCAGCCCATCACCGGGACGGGAGTCCTACGAGCAGTACTTC.